The 25 T cell receptor beta chains reported below all come from one sample, sequenced in a study of human T cells and chemical hapten exposure. TCRdb recomputed calls from the RACE reads with MiXCR, one row per CDR3 protein. Among 300,000 to 450,000 distinct CDR3 sequences listed, approximately 5.1% were seen once. Time point specified: pre-sensitization, week 0. The treatment was: therapeutic diphenylcyclopropenone sensitization with weekly scalp DPC. The sample here was whole blood, taken in connection with sensitization to the hapten diphenylcyclopropenone (DPC). The receptors derive from a woman in her forties or fifties with alopecia areata. Some clones in this sample may be carry-over from other donors' samples.

This clonotype was counted at least ten times. This chain connects TRBV11-2 to TRBJ1-3; D ambiguous. The CDR3 length is 12 residues. V was clipped by 1 base and J by 4 bases, with 2 bases between them. CDR1 and CDR2 (germline): SGHAT, FQNNGV. The CDR3 sequence is CASSLAGNTIYF. For the CDR3, the DNA is TGTGCCAGCAGCTTAGCGGGAAACACCATATATTTT.

This clonotype was counted at least ten times. The chain recombines TRBV6-1 with TRBJ2-1; TRBD2 aligns across 9 bases. The CDR3 has 15 amino acids. V gave up 2 bases and J gave up 4 bases; unmatched junction bases: 3. CDR1 is MNHNS, CDR2 SASEGT, per germline. CDR3 in amino acids: CASSELAGVYNEQFF. DNA of the CDR3: TGTGCCAGCAGTGAATTAGCGGGAGTATACAATGAGCAGTTCTTC.

This clonotype was observed at least ten times. The chain recombines TRBV28 with TRBJ1-1; tentative D call: TRBD1 (6 bases). Trimming pared 5 bases from V and 1 base from J, leaving 14 bases between. The germline gives CDR1 MDHEN, CDR2 SYDVKM. CDR3 length: 15 amino acids. The CDR3 is CASSPPGTQNTEAFF. The DNA of the CDR3 is TGTGCCAGCAGTCCCCCCGGGACACAGAACACTGAAGCTTTCTTT. Looking up the rest from reference TRBV28 and TRBJ1-1 gives the full variable domain: DVKVTQSSRYLVKRTGEKVFLECVQDMDHENMFWYRQDPGLGLRLIYFSYDVKMKEKGDIPEGYSVSREKKERFSLILESASTNQTSMYLCASSPPGTQNTEAFFGQGTRLTVV.

This clonotype was observed many times. The chain carries TRBV12-3 or TRBV12-4 and TRBJ2-2, with D unresolved. Trimming left V 6 bases short and J 3 bases short, with 5 bases between. The CDR3 is 12 residues long. In DNA form, the CDR3 reads TGTGCCAGCAGCCAAGACACCGGGGAGCTGTTTTTT. Translated: CASSQDTGELFF.

This clonotype was seen only a few times. The rearrangement links TRBV7-2 to TRBJ2-7; 7 bases map to TRBD1. Unmatched junction bases numbered 14, after V lost 5 bases and J lost 4 bases. This CDR3 is built from 16 residues. Germline CDR1 SGHTA, CDR2 FQGNSA. CDR3 loop: CASSPRTGGVRYEQYF. The CDR3 DNA sequence: TGTGCCAGCAGCCCCCGGACAGGCGGTGTACGGTACGAGCAGTACTTC.

The rearrangement joins TRBV7-6 to TRBJ1-1; D is unresolved. This CDR3 region has 14 residues. Germline-derived CDR1 and CDR2 are SGHVS and FNYEAQ. Trimming shortened V by 5 bases and J by 8 bases, and 18 bases separated the two germline ends. CDR3 bases: TGTGCCAGCAGCCCTGAAGTTGGAGGTCTAGAAGCTTTCTTT. Its protein product is CASSPEVGGLEAFF.

The J gene is TRBJ1-1, the V gene TRBV12-3 or TRBV12-4, with D possibly matching TRBD1 (6 bases). The CDR3 length is 16 residues. The V and J ends lost 5 bases and 1 base respectively, with 17 bases between them. The CDR3 here is CASSLQGSGPNTEAFF. The DNA for the CDR3 is TGTGCCAGCAGTCTACAGGGTTCCGGACCGAACACTGAAGCTTTCTTT.

This clonotype was observed at least ten times. The chain combines TRBV12-3 or TRBV12-4 with TRBJ1-2; 11 bases line up with TRBD1. V lost 5 bases to trimming and J lost 6 bases; unmatched junction nucleotides: 5. The CDR3 consists of 14 residues. Here the CDR3 DNA reads TGTGCCAGCAGTCCCTCGGACAGGGGGCATGGCTACACCTTC. Its translation: CASSPSDRGHGYTF.

This clonotype was counted between two and nine times. The genes are TRBV9 and TRBJ2-7; no firm D call. CDR3 length: 15 residues. V was clipped by 4 bases and J by 0 bases, with 14 bases between them. The germline gives CDR1 SGDLS, CDR2 YYNGEE. The CDR3 DNA is TGTGCCAGCAGCCCCCAGGACGGCCGCTCCTACGAGCAGTACTTC. It encodes CASSPQDGRSYEQYF.

This clonotype came up a few times. The chain recombines TRBV30 with TRBJ1-3; D remains unclear. The V end was cut by 3 bases, the J end by 0 bases, with 9 bases between. The germline V gene encodes CDR1 GTSNPN and CDR2 SVGIG (reference sequence). There are 14 residues in the CDR3. The CDR3 DNA reads as TGTGCCTGGAGGGGTACCTACTCTGGAAACACCATATATTTT. Its translation: CAWRGTYSGNTIYF.

This clonotype appeared many times. The rearrangement uses TRBV6-1 and TRBJ1-5, with 8 bases matching TRBD1. V dropped 8 bases and J dropped 3; count of bases not matched to a gene: 12. This CDR3 is 16 amino acids long. In germline, CDR1 is MNHNS, CDR2 SASEGT. The CDR3: CASVDRARGLNQPQHF. DNA of the CDR3: TGTGCCAGCGTGGACCGGGCCAGGGGGCTCAATCAGCCCCAGCATTTT.

This clonotype was counted ten times or more. The chain carries TRBV27 and TRBJ2-1, with 8 positions matching TRBD1. V lost 4 bases and J lost 2; bases outside the gene matches: 10. The germline gives CDR1 MNHEY, CDR2 SMNVEV (reference sequence). The CDR3 totals 17 residues. The CDR3 is CASSSPGQGAAYNEQFF. In DNA, the CDR3 is TGTGCCAGCAGTTCCCCGGGGCAGGGGGCAGCCTACAATGAGCAGTTCTTC.

This clonotype has ten or more counts. J is TRBJ2-7 and V is TRBV20-1; possibly TRBD2 for D (6 bases). The V and J ends lost 0 bases and 4 bases respectively, with 13 bases between them. Germline loops: CDR1 DFQATT, CDR2 SNEGSKA (reference sequence). The CDR3 extends over 14 amino acids. As DNA, the CDR3 is TGCAGTGCTAGAGATTCGGGGGTTCATTACGAGCAGTACTTC. As protein: CSARDSGVHYEQYF.

This clonotype came up many times. The V gene is TRBV3-1, the J gene TRBJ2-3; 10 nucleotides match TRBD1. This CDR3 has 18 residues. Germline CDR1 LGHDT, CDR2 YNNKEL (reference sequence). The trim removed 1 base at V and 2 bases at J, leaving 9 bases unmatched. The CDR3 DNA reads as TGTGCCAGCAGCCAAGGAGCGAACGGACAGGGGGACACAGATACGCAGTATTTT. It yields the protein CASSQGANGQGDTDTQYF.

This clonotype was seen more than once but under ten times. The chain uses TRBV6-6 and TRBJ1-5, with TRBD1 matching over 9 bases. CDR1 and CDR2 from the germline V gene are MNHNY and SVGAGI (reference sequence). V lost 5 bases, J lost 2 bases, and 7 bases stayed unmatched. CDR3 length: 16 amino acids. The CDR3 protein is CASSHGTGLGNQPQHF. Written as DNA, the CDR3 is TGTGCCAGCAGTCACGGGACAGGGTTGGGCAATCAGCCCCAGCATTTT.

This clonotype came up many times. The rearrangement joins TRBV10-3 to TRBJ2-2; 7 positions agree with TRBD1. This CDR3 spans 15 amino acids. Germline V CDR1 and CDR2: ENHRY, SYGVKD. V was pared by 4 bases and J by 6 bases, with 8 bases of the junction left unmatched. The DNA of the CDR3 is TGTGCCATCAGTGGCCCCGAGGGGGCCCCCGGGGAGCTGTTTTTT. This encodes CAISGPEGAPGELFF.

This clonotype was counted between two and nine times. The rearrangement uses TRBV9 and TRBJ2-2; TRBD2 is a possible D gene (5 bases). Germline assignment: CDR1 SGDLS and CDR2 YYNGEE. The CDR3 spans 14 residues. Trimming took 0 bases from V and 6 from J, leaving 9 bases between them. CDR3 nucleotide sequence: TGTGCCAGCAGCGTAGAGGAACTAGCCGGGGAGCTGTTTTTT. Translated: CASSVEELAGELFF.

The chain uses TRBV7-8 and TRBJ1-3; 7 bases are shared with TRBD1. The germline gives CDR1 SGHVS, CDR2 FQNEAQ. V lost 4 bases and J lost 9; bases outside the gene matches: 12. This CDR3 is built from 15 residues. The CDR3 loop reads CASSSTTGSGGTIYF. In DNA, the CDR3 is TGTGCCAGCAGCTCCACGACAGGGTCGGGGGGCACCATATATTTT. The whole variable domain, filled in from reference TRBV7-8 and TRBJ1-3, reads GAGVSQSPRYKVAKRGQDVALRCDPISGHVSLFWYQQALGQGPEFLTYFQNEAQLDKSGLPSDRFFAERPEGSVSTLKIQRTQQEDSAVYLCASSSTTGSGGTIYFGEGSWLTVV.

This clonotype was observed many times. The rearrangement joins TRBV6-6 to TRBJ2-7, with D possibly being TRBD1 (6 bases). CDR1 and CDR2 from the germline V gene are MNHNY and SVGAGI (reference sequence). V was trimmed by 3 bases and J by 5 bases, leaving 17 bases between them. CDR3 length equals 15 residues. The CDR3: CASSYTGSARNEQYF. CDR3 sequence (DNA): TGTGCCAGCAGTTATACAGGGTCTGCCCGGAACGAGCAGTACTTC.

Note on this clonotype: The CDR3 end shows no conserved phenylalanine or tryptophan, and so a read error is likely. The DNA is left out, because the CDR3 cannot be placed on it with certainty; the CDR3 is given as TCRdb lists it. V usage is TRBV5-5 and J usage is TRBJ2-5; the DNA was not compared with TRBD1, the D call given in the table. With termini counted, the CDR3 has 11 amino acids. The germline gives CDR1 SGHKS, CDR2 YYEKEE (reference sequence). CDR3 sequence reads: CASSLLGRVTV.

The chain carries TRBV12-3 or TRBV12-4 and TRBJ2-7, with D perhaps matching TRBD2 (6 bases). Trimming shortened V by 3 bases and J by 5 bases, and 17 bases separated the two germline ends. The CDR3 covers 15 residues. CDR3 in DNA: TGTGCCAGCAGTTTCCGTCCAGCGGGTGTGGACGAGCAGTACTTC. It encodes CASSFRPAGVDEQYF.

The rearrangement links TRBV7-9 to TRBJ1-6, with D unclear. CDR3 length: 14 amino acids. CDR1 and CDR2 (germline): SEHNR, FQNEAQ (reference sequence). V gave up 4 bases and J gave up 6 bases, with 10 bases separating them. As DNA, the CDR3 is TGTGCCAGCAGCTCGGGAGTTGCTAATTCACCCCTCCACTTT. It is translated as CASSSGVANSPLHF.

This clonotype has ten or more counts. V and J are TRBV7-2 and TRBJ2-3, with unresolved D. The V and J ends lost 1 base and 6 bases respectively, with 8 bases between them. The CDR3 totals 13 residues. Germline CDR1 reads SGHTA; CDR2 reads FQGNSA. CDR3 DNA sequence: TGTGCCAGCAGCTTAGGATTGATTGATACGCAGTATTTT. This codes for CASSLGLIDTQYF.

This clonotype was found a few times. This chain joins TRBV18 and TRBJ1-4; a possible D gene is TRBD1 (5 bases). The CDR3 totals 14 residues. Trimming shortened V by 2 bases and J by 7 bases, and 11 bases separated the two germline ends. Germline assignment: CDR1 KGHSH and CDR2 LQKENI. The CDR3 DNA is TGTGCCAGCTCACCAGACAGCAATTCTGAAAAACTGTTTTTT. This codes for CASSPDSNSEKLFF.

The sample holds a few counts of this clonotype. The V gene is TRBV12-3 or TRBV12-4, the J gene TRBJ2-1, with 11 nucleotides matching TRBD2. The CDR3 extends over 15 amino acids. The ends lost 2 bases at V and 7 bases at J; junction bases unmatched: 4. CDR3 sequence reads: CASSLLSGGANEQFF. In DNA, the CDR3 is TGTGCCAGCAGTTTACTTAGCGGGGGGGCTAATGAGCAGTTCTTC.